This T cell receptor (beta chain) was captured in a study of blood T cell repertoires in COVID-19. The protocol was immunoSEQ multiplex PCR, while the TCRdb copy is restricted to in-frame clones and leaves out a portion. The table shows roughly 60,000 clones, with 87% occurring only once. The germline CDR1 and CDR2 sequences are MNHEY and SMNVEV (reference sequence). Trimming shortened V by 7 bases and J by 0 bases, and 22 bases separated the two germline ends. The CDR3 runs to 18 residues. Sequencing was carried out using peripheral blood. The TCR sequence derives from a man aged 35 to 55 with COVID-19, enrolled during active disease. The chain combines TRBV27 with TRBJ2-1; TRBD1 is a possible D gene (5 bases). The CDR3 region has the DNA TGTGCCAGCACCACAGGTCGGGCAGGCACCAGCTCCTACAATGAGCAGTTCTTC. It encodes CASTTGRAGTSSYNEQFF.